These 7 T cell receptor beta chains originate from one sample sequenced in a study of blood T cell repertoires in COVID-19 (TCRdb year 2020). The method behind the library was the immunoSEQ multiplex PCR assay. TCRdb mirrors the immuneACCESS table, restricted to in-frame sequences. Some clones are absent from its copies; in checked studies, under half trace to an unresolved V gene, and the reason for the others is unknown. For this sample there are roughly 250,000 clones; about 90% appear just once. The biggest ten clones account for around 2% of the sample. The sample consisted of PBMCs or T cells enriched from blood (not recorded which). The receptors shown here come from a woman aged 18-30 years who had recovered from COVID-19.

This clone has only one observation. V gene TRBV7-2 combines with J gene TRBJ1-6; D is possibly TRBD1 (5 bases). V lost 8 bases, J lost 4 bases, and 12 bases lay in between. The CDR3 consists of 14 residues. Germline V gives CDR1 SGHTA, CDR2 FQGNSA. As DNA, the CDR3 is TGTGCCAGCCGTAACGGGGGTTATAATTCACCCCTCCACTTT. Protein sequence: CASRNGGYNSPLHF.

The genes are TRBV7-8 and TRBJ2-5; 7 bases map to TRBD1. CDR1 SGHVS and CDR2 FQNEAQ come from the germline V gene. The CDR3 length is 15 residues. Losses at the gene ends were 2 bases for V and 1 base for J; bases not matched to a gene: 4. The CDR3 DNA follows: TGTGCCAGCAGCTTAAGTGGGACAGCCCAAGAGACCCAGTACTTC. Protein sequence: CASSLSGTAQETQYF.

This chain links TRBV7-3 with TRBJ1-2; TRBD1 matches at 9 bases. The germline V gene encodes CDR1 SGHTA and CDR2 FQGTGA. The CDR3 loop spans 14 amino acids. V lost 1 base, J lost 7 bases, and 4 bases stayed unmatched. The CDR3: CASSLRGTGSGYTF. Written as DNA, the CDR3 is TGTGCCAGCAGCTTAAGAGGGACAGGGTCTGGCTACACCTTC.

The chain joins TRBV5-4 to TRBJ2-1; 14 nucleotides match TRBD2. J gave up 7 bases and V 4 bases, and 4 bases lay outside the gene matches. CDR1 is SGHNT and CDR2 is YYREEE in the germline V gene (reference sequence). This CDR3 has 15 residues. CDR3 nucleotide sequence: TGTGCCAGCAGCCCGACTAGCGGGGGGGTTAATGAGCAGTTCTTC. Translation: CASSPTSGGVNEQFF.

This chain connects TRBV19 to TRBJ2-7; 9 nucleotides align to TRBD2. Trimming removed 6 bases from V and 4 bases from J; junction bases left unmatched: 10. Germline lookup yields CDR1 LNHDA and CDR2 SQIVND (reference sequence). The CDR3 is 15 amino acids. CDR3 DNA: TGTGCCAGTAGCTTAGCGGGAGAAGGAAGGTACGAGCAGTACTTC. Protein product: CASSLAGEGRYEQYF.

The chain couples TRBV19 to TRBJ2-5; 10 bases line up with TRBD2. The CDR3 contains 15 residues. The junction had 7 bases not matched to a gene; V was cut back by 3 bases and J by 6 bases. Germline CDR1 reads LNHDA; CDR2 reads SQIVND (reference sequence). DNA of the CDR3: TGTGCCAGTAGTATGATTAGCGGGGGGTCACAGACCCAGTACTTC. Its translation: CASSMISGGSQTQYF.

In its sample, this clone was seen once. The chain links TRBV18 to TRBJ2-7; 8 bases align to TRBD1. V was clipped by 3 bases and J by 12 bases; unmatched bases: 16. CDR1 and CDR2 (germline): KGHSH, LQKENI. The CDR3 runs 15 residues. The CDR3 protein is CASSPPPGTGGTWYF. CDR3 sequence (DNA): TGTGCCAGCTCACCTCCCCCCGGGACAGGCGGGACTTGGTACTTC.